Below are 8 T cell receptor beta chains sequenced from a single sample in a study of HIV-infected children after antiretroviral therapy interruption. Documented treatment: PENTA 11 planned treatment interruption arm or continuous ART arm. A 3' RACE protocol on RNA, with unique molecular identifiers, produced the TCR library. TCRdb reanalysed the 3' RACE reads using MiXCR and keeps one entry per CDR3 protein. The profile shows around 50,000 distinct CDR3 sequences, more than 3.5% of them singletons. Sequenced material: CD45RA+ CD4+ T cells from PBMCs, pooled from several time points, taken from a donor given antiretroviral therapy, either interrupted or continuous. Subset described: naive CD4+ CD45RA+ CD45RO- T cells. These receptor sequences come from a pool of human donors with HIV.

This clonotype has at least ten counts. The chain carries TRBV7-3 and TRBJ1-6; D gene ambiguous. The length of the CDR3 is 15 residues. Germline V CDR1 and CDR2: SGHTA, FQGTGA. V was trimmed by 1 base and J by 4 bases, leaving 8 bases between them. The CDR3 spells CASSLKADYNSPLHF. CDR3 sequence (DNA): TGTGCCAGCAGCTTAAAAGCGGATTATAATTCACCCCTCCACTTT.

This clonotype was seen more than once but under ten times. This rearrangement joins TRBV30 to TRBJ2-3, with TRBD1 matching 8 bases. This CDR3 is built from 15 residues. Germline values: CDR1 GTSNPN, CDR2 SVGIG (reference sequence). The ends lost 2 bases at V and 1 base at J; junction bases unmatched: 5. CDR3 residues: CAWSFQGAGTDTQYF. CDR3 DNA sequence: TGTGCCTGGAGTTTCCAGGGGGCCGGCACAGATACGCAGTATTTT.

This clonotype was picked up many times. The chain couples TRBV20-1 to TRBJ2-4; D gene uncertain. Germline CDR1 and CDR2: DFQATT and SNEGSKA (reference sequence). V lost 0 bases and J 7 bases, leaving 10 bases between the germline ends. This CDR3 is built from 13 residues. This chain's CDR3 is CSARDVEQNIQYF. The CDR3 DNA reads TGCAGTGCTAGAGATGTCGAGCAGAACATTCAGTACTTC.

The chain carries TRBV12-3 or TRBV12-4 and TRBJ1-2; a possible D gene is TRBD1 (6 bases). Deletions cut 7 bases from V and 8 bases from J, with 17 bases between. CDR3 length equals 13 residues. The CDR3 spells CASNFGTPIGYTF. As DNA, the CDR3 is TGTGCCAGCAATTTCGGGACACCCATCGGCTACACCTTC.

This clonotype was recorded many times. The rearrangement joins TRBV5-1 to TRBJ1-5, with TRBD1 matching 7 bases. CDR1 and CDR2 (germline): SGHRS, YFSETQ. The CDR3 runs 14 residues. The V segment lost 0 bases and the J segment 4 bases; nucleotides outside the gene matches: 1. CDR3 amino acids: CASSLGDRNQPQHF. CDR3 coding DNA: TGCGCCAGCAGCTTGGGGGACAGAAATCAGCCCCAGCATTTT.

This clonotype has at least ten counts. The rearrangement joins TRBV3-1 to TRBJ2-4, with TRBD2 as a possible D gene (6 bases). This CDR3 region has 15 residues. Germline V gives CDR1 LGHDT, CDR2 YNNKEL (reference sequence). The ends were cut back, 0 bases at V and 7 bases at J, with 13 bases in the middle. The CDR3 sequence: CASSQERLEGNIQYF. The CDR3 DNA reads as TGTGCCAGCAGCCAAGAAAGACTAGAAGGGAACATTCAGTACTTC. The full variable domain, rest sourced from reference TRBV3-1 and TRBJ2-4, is DTAVSQTPKYLVTQMGNDKSIKCEQNLGHDTMYWYKQDSKKFLKIMFSYNNKELIINETVPNRFSPKSPDKAHLNLHINSLELGDSAVYFCASSQERLEGNIQYFGAGTRLSVL.

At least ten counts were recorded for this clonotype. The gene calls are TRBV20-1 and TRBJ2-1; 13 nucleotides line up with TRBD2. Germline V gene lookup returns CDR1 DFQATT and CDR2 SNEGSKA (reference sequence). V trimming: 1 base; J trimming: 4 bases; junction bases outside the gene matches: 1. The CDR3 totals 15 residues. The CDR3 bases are TGCAGTGCTAGAGTGACTAGCGGGGGGTACAATGAGCAGTTCTTC. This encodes CSARVTSGGYNEQFF.

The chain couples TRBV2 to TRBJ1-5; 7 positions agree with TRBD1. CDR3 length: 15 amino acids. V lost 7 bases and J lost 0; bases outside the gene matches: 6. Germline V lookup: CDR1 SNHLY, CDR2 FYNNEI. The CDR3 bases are TGTGCCAGCAAAGGGACAGTTTATAGCAATCAGCCCCAGCATTTT. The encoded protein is CASKGTVYSNQPQHF. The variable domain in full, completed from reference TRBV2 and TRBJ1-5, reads EPEVTQTPSHQVTQMGQEVILRCVPISNHLYFYWYRQILGQKVEFLVSFYNNEISEKSEIFDDQFSVERPDGSNFTLKIRSTKLEDSAMYFCASKGTVYSNQPQHFGDGTRLSIL.